Sequencing of this T cell receptor (beta chain) was carried out in a study of beta chain features in type 1 diabetes. The CDR3 sequence is 17 residues long. V trimming: 0 bases; J trimming: 3 bases; junction bases outside the gene matches: 6. Per germline, CDR1 SGHTS and CDR2 YDEGEE. Study-level findings and limits: Naive, central memory and regulatory TCRB repertoires appeared more similar among patients than healthy donors. All four CD4+ subsets from Type 1 diabetes patients carried moderately but significantly shorter TCRB CDR3s.

Reverse transcription of all isolated RNA meant that expressed TCRB transcripts were sequenced. Libraries were prepared by immunoSEQ multiplex PCR; TCRdb keeps only in-frame clonotypes and omits some of them. The table includes around 70,000 clones, roughly 50% detected once. As concerns this clone: Its cognate antigen is unknown.

Material: central memory CD4+ T cells from blood. The V gene is TRBV5-8, the J gene TRBJ2-5; 12 nucleotides match TRBD2. The TCR comes from a man younger than 45 with type 1 diabetes. The CDR3 region is CASSLGLAGAREETQYF. The DNA of the CDR3 is TGTGCCAGCAGCTTGGGACTAGCGGGAGCTAGGGAAGAGACCCAGTACTTC.